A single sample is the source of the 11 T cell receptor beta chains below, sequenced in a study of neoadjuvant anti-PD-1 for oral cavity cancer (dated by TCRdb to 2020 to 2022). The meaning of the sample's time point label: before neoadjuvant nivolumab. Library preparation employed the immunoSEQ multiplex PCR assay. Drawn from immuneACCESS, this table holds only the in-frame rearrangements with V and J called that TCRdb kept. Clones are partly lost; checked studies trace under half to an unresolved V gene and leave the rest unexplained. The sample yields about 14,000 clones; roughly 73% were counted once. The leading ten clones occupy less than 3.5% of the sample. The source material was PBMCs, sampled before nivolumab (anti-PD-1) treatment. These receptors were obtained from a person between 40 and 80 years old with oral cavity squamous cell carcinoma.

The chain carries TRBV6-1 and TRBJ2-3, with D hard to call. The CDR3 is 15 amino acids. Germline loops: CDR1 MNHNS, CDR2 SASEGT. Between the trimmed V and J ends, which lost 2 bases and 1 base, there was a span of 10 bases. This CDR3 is CASSESVQGTDTQYF. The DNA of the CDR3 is TGTGCCAGCAGTGAATCGGTGCAGGGCACAGATACGCAGTATTTT.

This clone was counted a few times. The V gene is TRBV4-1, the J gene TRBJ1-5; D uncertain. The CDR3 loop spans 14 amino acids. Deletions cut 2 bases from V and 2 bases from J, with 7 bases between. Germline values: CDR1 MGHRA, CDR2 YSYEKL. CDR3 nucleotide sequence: TGCGCCAGCAGCCAACCGCAACGCAATCAGCCCCAGCATTTT. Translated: CASSQPQRNQPQHF.

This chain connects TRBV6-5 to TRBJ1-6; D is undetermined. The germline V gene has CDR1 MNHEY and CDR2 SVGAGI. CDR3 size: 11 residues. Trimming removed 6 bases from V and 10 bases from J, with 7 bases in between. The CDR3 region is CASSSGSPLHF. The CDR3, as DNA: TGTGCCAGCAGCTCAGGATCACCCCTCCACTTT.

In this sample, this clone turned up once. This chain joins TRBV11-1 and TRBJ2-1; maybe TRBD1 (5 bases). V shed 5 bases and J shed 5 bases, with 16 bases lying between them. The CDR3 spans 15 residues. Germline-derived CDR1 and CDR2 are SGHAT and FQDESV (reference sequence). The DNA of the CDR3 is TGTGCCAGCAGCGCCCTGCAGGGTAGTAACAATGAGCAGTTCTTC. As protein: CASSALQGSNNEQFF.

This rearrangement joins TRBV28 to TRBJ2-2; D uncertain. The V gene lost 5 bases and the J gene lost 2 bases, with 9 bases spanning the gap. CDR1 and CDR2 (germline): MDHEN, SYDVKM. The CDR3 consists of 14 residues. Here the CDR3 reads CASSAATNTGELFF. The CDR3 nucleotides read TGTGCCAGCAGTGCCGCGACTAACACCGGGGAGCTGTTTTTT.

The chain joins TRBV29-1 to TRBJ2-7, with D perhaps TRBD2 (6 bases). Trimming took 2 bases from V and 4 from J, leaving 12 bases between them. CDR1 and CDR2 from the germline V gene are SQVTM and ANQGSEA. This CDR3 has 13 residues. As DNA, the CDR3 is TGCAGCGTTGAACTGGGGGGAAAATACGAGCAGTACTTC. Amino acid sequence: CSVELGGKYEQYF.

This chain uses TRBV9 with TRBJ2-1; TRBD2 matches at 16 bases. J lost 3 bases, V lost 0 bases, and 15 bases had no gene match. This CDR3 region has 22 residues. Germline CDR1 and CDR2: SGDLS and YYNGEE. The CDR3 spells CASSVVPSLLGLAGGFYNEQFF. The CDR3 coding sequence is TGTGCCAGCAGCGTAGTGCCTAGTTTGCTGGGACTAGCGGGAGGGTTCTACAATGAGCAGTTCTTC.

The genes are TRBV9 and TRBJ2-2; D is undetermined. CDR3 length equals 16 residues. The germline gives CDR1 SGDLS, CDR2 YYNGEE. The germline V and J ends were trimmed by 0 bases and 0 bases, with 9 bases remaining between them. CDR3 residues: CASSVVGRPNTGELFF. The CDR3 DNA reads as TGTGCCAGCAGCGTAGTGGGCAGACCGAACACCGGGGAGCTGTTTTTT.

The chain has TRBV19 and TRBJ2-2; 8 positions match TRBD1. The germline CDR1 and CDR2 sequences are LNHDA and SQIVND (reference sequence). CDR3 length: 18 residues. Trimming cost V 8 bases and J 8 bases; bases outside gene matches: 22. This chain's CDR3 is CASEGTGEQGVRFGELFF. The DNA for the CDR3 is TGTGCCAGTGAGGGGACGGGGGAACAGGGGGTCCGTTTTGGGGAGCTGTTTTTT.

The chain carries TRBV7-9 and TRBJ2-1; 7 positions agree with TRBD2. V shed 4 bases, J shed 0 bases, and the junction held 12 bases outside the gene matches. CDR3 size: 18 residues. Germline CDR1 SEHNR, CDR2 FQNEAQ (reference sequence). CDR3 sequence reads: CASSSRYGRTGSYNEQFF. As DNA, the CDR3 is TGTGCCAGCAGCTCCCGATACGGGAGGACGGGCTCCTACAATGAGCAGTTCTTC.

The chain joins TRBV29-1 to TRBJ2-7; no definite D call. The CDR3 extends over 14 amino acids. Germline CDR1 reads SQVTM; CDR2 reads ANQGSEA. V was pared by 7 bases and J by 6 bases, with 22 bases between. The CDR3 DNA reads TGCAGCGCCAGCCACCTGGCGAGGAGTAGCGAGCAGTACTTC. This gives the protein CSASHLARSSEQYF.